This T cell receptor (beta chain) was sequenced during a study of monozygotic twins with inflammatory bowel disease. Study findings and constraints: Concordance status among twins (concordant versus discordant) showed no link to repertoire similarity, possibly from limited power. People with IBD had fewer clonotypes in common with others than healthy twins did, especially with disease activity. No separation of different T cell subtypes was possible.

The length of the CDR3 is 14 residues. Germline V gives CDR1 SGHAT, CDR2 FQNNGV. With regard to this clonotype: Antigen unknown.

Researchers used template switching to add UMIs featuring a 6-nucleotide sample barcode. TCRdb re-analyzed the 5' RACE reads; it lists each CDR3 protein once, without DNA. Recorded here are about 350,000 distinct CDR3 sequences; the top ten clones represent under 2.5%. The V call is TRBV11-2, the J call TRBJ2-1. This sequence originates from a human donor with ulcerative colitis or Crohn's disease, or a healthy co-twin of an affected twin (not recorded which). The sample taken for sequencing was blood. The CDR3 sequence: CASSFLTEYNEQFF.